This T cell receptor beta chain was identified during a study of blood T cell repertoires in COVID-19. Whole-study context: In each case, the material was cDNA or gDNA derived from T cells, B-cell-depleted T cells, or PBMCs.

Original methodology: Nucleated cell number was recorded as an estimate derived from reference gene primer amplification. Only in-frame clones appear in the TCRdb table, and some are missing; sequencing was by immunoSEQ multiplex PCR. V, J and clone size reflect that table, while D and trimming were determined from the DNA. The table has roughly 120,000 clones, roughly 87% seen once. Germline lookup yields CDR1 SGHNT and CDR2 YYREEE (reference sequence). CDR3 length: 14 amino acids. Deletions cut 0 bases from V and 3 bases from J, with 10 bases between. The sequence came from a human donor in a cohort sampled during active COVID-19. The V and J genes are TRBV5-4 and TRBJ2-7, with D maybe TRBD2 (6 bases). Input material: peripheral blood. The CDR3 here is CASSLGGRYYEQYF. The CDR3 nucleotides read TGTGCCAGCAGCTTGGGTGGGAGGTACTACGAGCAGTACTTC.